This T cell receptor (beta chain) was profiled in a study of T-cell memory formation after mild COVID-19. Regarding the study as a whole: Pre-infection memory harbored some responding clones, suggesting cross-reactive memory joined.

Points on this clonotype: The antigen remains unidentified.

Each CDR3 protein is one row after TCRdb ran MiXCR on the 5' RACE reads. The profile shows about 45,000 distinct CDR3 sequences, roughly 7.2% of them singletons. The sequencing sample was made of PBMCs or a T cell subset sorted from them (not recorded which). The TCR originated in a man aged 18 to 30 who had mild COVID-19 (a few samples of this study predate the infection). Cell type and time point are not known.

The CDR3 loop is CAISEHSFAEQYF. CDR3 bases: TGTGCCATCAGTGAGCATAGTTTCGCCGAGCAGTACTTC. The rearrangement uses TRBV10-3 and TRBJ2-7; D is unclear. Germline CDR1 reads ENHRY; CDR2 reads SYGVKD. V lost 2 bases, J lost 6 bases, and 11 bases lay in between. This CDR3 has 13 residues.